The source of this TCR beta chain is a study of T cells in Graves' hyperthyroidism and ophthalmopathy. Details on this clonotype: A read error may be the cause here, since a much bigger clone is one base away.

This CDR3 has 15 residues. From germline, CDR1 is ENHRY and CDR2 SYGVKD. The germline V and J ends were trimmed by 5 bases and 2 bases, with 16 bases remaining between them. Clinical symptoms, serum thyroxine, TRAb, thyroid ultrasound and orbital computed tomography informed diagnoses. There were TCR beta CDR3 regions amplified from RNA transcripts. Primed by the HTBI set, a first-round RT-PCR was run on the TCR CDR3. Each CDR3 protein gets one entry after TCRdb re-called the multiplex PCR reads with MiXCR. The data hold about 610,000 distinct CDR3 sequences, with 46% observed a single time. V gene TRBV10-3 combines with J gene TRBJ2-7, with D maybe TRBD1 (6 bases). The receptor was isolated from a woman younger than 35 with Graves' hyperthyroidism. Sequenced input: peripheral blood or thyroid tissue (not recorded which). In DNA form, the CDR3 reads TGTGCCATCAGTTACCTACAGGGTCAGACCTACGAGCAGTACTTC. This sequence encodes CAISYLQGQTYEQYF.